These 12 T cell receptor beta chains share one sample of origin, sequenced in a study of Ad26.COV2.S vaccination and SARS-CoV-2 variants. Profiling relied on immunoSEQ multiplex PCR, and the TCRdb table lists in-frame clones only, not all of them. The table lists around 270,000 clones, 87% of them singletons, with less than 3% in the top ten. The sample's treatment: approximately 18 received Ad26.COV2.S at low or high dose, single or two shots; 5 received placebo; per-sample allocation not given. Day 63 after the first injection of vaccine or placebo was the sampling time. The sample in question was peripheral blood, obtained in a trial of Ad26.COV2.S vaccine versus placebo. These receptors all come from a person aged 18-65 years who received the Ad26.COV2.S COVID-19 vaccine or a placebo.

The genes are TRBV7-9 and TRBJ2-7; D is unresolved. Germline values: CDR1 SEHNR, CDR2 FQNEAQ (reference sequence). Trimming took 0 bases from V and 0 from J, leaving 9 bases between them. The CDR3 is made up of 15 amino acids. The CDR3 region is CASSLALGVSYEQYF. CDR3 in DNA: TGTGCCAGCAGCTTAGCGCTTGGGGTCTCCTACGAGCAGTACTTC.

The V and J genes are TRBV19 and TRBJ2-3, with no clear D. Germline V lookup: CDR1 LNHDA, CDR2 SQIVND (reference sequence). V lost 7 bases, J lost 2 bases, and 13 bases lay in between. CDR3 length: 14 amino acids. The CDR3 region is CASKIYGFTDTQYF. The CDR3 DNA reads TGTGCCAGTAAGATATACGGGTTCACAGATACGCAGTATTTT. The complete variable domain, with remaining parts taken from reference TRBV19 and TRBJ2-3, reads DGGITQSPKYLFRKEGQNVTLSCEQNLNHDAMYWYRQDPGQGLRLIYYSQIVNDFQKGDIAEGYSVSREKKESFPLTVTSAQKNPTAFYLCASKIYGFTDTQYFGPGTRLTVL.

Here the CDR3 reads CASSQDFLAGDTIQETQYF. CDR3 coding DNA: TGTGCCAGCAGCCAAGATTTCCTAGCGGGGGATACCATACAAGAGACCCAGTACTTC. V is TRBV3-1 (or the pseudogene TRBV3-2) and J is TRBJ2-5, with 10 bases aligning to TRBD2. CDR1 is LGHDT, CDR2 YNNKEL, per germline (reference sequence). The CDR3 consists of 19 residues. The V segment lost 0 bases and the J segment 2 bases; nucleotides outside the gene matches: 12.

The chain uses TRBV18 and TRBJ2-6, with no clear D. Germline-derived CDR1 and CDR2 are KGHSH and LQKENI. V gave up 6 bases and J gave up 0 bases, with 12 bases separating them. This CDR3 contains 16 residues. The CDR3 DNA is TGTGCCAGCTCCCAAAACCCCCTCTCTGGGGCCAACGTCCTGACTTTC. It specifies CASSQNPLSGANVLTF.

The chain uses TRBV6-2 or TRBV6-3 and TRBJ2-1, with 11 bases lining up with TRBD2. With 5 bases clipped from V and 4 bases from J, the junction kept 16 bases outside the gene matches. The germline CDR1 and CDR2 sequences are MNHEY and SVGEGT. This CDR3 comprises 19 residues. The CDR3 loop is CASSPVLKTSGILYNEQFF. CDR3 DNA sequence: TGTGCCAGCAGTCCCGTCCTAAAGACTAGCGGGATTTTGTACAATGAGCAGTTCTTC.

The sample holds many counts of this clone. V is TRBV2 and J is TRBJ2-1; D gene unclear. V shed 5 bases and J shed 7 bases, with 6 bases lying between them. CDR1 is SNHLY, CDR2 FYNNEI, per germline. The CDR3 is 11 amino acids. CDR3 DNA: TGTGCCAGCAGTCCATGGAATGAGCAGTTCTTC. Translated: CASSPWNEQFF. The variable domain in full, with the rest retrieved from reference TRBV2 and TRBJ2-1, is EPEVTQTPSHQVTQMGQEVILRCVPISNHLYFYWYRQILGQKVEFLVSFYNNEISEKSEIFDDQFSVERPDGSNFTLKIRSTKLEDSAMYFCASSPWNEQFFGPGTRLTVL.

The chain uses TRBV3-1 (or the pseudogene TRBV3-2) and TRBJ2-5; 7 nucleotides line up with TRBD2. The CDR3 consists of 11 residues. Germline V gene data show CDR1 as LGHDT and CDR2 as YNNKEL (reference sequence). Trimming cost V 1 base and J 10 bases; bases outside gene matches: 0. The CDR3 here is CASSQGGGQYF. The CDR3 bases are TGTGCCAGCAGCCAAGGGGGGGGCCAGTACTTC.

On this clone itself: The junction does not match germline at one end; this may be a read error. The chain is built from TRBV7-7 and TRBJ2-1; TRBD1 matches 8 bases. The CDR3 consists of 15 residues. Germline V CDR1 and CDR2: SSHAT, FNYEAQ (reference sequence). CDR3 nucleotide sequence: TGTGCTAGCAGCTTCGGACAGGGTGATTACAATGAGCAGTTCTTC. Translated: CASSFGQGDYNEQFF.

The J gene is TRBJ2-5, the V gene TRBV6-2 or TRBV6-3; D gene unclear. Trimming shortened V by 4 bases and J by 1 base, and 10 bases separated the two germline ends. The CDR3 totals 14 residues. The germline V gene encodes CDR1 MNHEY and CDR2 SVGEGT. The CDR3 spells CASSSRALQETQYF. CDR3 DNA: TGTGCCAGCAGTTCCCGGGCCCTCCAAGAGACCCAGTACTTC.

The J gene is TRBJ2-2, the V gene TRBV2, with a tentative D call TRBD1 (6 bases). V was trimmed by 3 bases and J by 7 bases, leaving 9 bases between them. The CDR3 is 13 residues long. Germline values: CDR1 SNHLY, CDR2 FYNNEI. CDR3 region: CASSDRGVGELFF. The CDR3 DNA follows: TGTGCCAGCAGTGACAGGGGAGTCGGGGAGCTGTTTTTT.

V gene TRBV9 combines with J gene TRBJ2-3; no firm D call. The CDR3 totals 15 residues. Between the trimmed V and J ends, which lost 0 bases and 2 bases, there was a span of 10 bases. Per the germline V gene, CDR1 is SGDLS and CDR2 is YYNGEE. The CDR3 nucleotides read TGTGCCAGCAGCGTAGGGCCTCGATCCACAGATACGCAGTATTTT. Its protein is CASSVGPRSTDTQYF.

The chain uses TRBV19 and TRBJ1-2; TRBD1 aligns across 8 bases. The CDR3 is made up of 14 amino acids. The V segment lost 1 base and the J segment 8 bases; nucleotides outside the gene matches: 6. Germline CDR1 is LNHDA and CDR2 is SQIVND (reference sequence). The CDR3: CASSIGPGGFGYTF. Here the CDR3 DNA reads TGTGCCAGTAGTATAGGTCCAGGGGGCTTCGGCTACACCTTC. Filled out from reference TRBV19 and TRBJ1-2, the complete variable domain reads DGGITQSPKYLFRKEGQNVTLSCEQNLNHDAMYWYRQDPGQGLRLIYYSQIVNDFQKGDIAEGYSVSREKKESFPLTVTSAQKNPTAFYLCASSIGPGGFGYTFGSGTRLTVV.